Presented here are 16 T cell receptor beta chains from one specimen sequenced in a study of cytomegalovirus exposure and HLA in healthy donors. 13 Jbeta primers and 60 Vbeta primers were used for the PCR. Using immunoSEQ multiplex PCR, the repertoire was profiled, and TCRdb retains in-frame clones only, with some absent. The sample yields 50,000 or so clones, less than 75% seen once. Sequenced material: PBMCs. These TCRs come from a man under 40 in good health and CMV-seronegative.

CDR3 sequence reads: CASSYTTGGGIYGYTF. The CDR3 DNA sequence: TGTGCCAGCAGTTACACTACAGGGGGAGGCATCTATGGCTACACCTTC. V gene TRBV6-5 combines with J gene TRBJ1-2; TRBD1 agrees at 8 bases. V lost 2 bases and J lost 4; bases outside the gene matches: 9. Per the germline V gene, CDR1 is MNHEY and CDR2 is SVGAGI. The CDR3 loop spans 16 amino acids.

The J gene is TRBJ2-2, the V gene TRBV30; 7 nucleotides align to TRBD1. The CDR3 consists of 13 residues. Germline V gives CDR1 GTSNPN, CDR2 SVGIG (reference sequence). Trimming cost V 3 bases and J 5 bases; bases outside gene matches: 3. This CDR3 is CAWRRQGTGELFF. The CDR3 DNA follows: TGTGCCTGGAGAAGACAGGGTACCGGGGAGCTGTTTTTT.

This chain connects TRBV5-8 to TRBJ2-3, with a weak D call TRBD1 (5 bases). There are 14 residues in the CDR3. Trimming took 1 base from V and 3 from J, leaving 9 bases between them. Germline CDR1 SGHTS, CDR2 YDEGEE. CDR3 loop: CASSLFRGTDTQYF. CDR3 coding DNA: TGTGCCAGCAGCTTGTTTAGGGGAACAGATACGCAGTATTTT. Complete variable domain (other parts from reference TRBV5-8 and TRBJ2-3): EAGVTQSPTHLIKTRGQQATLRCSPISGHTSVYWYQQALGLGLQFLLWYDEGEERNRGNFPPRFSGRQFPNYSSELNVNALELEDSALYLCASSLFRGTDTQYFGPGTRLTVL.

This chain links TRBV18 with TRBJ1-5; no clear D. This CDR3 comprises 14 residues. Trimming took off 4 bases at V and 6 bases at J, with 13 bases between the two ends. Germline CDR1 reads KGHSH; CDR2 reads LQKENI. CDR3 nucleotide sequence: TGTGCCAGCTCACAAATGACCGACTCTCAGCCCCAGCATTTT. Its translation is CASSQMTDSQPQHF.

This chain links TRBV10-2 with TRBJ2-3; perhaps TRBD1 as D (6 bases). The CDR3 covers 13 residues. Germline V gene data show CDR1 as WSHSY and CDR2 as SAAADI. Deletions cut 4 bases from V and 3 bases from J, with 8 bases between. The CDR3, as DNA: TGCGCCAGCAGTGGGACAGAGACAGATACGCAGTATTTT. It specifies CASSGTETDTQYF.

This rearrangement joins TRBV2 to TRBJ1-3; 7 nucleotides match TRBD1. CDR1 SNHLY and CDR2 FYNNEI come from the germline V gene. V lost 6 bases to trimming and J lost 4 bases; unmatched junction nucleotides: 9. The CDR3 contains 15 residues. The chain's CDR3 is CASSPEGGLGNTIYF. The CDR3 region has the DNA TGTGCCAGCAGCCCGGAAGGGGGCCTAGGAAACACCATATATTTT.

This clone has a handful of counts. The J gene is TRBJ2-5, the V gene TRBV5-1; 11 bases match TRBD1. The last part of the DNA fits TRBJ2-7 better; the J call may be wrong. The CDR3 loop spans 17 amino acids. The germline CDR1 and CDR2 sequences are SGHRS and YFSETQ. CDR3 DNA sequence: TGCGCCAGCAGCATCGCCGGCCCGGGACAGGGGGGCCACGAGCAGTACTTC. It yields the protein CASSIAGPGQGGHEQYF.

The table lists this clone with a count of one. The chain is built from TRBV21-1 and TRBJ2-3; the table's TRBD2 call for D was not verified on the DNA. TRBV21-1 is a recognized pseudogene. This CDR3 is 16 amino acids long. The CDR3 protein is CASSYYSGTSTDTQYF. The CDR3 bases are TGTGCCAGCAGCTACTATAGCGGTACTAGCACAGATACGCAGTATTTT.

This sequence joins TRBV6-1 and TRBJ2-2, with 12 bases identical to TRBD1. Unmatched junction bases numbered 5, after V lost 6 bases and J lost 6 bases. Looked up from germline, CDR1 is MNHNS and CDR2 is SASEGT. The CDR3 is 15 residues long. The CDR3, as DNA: TGTGCCAGCAGGAGGGGACAGGGGGCCGCCGGGGAGCTGTTTTTT. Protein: CASRRGQGAAGELFF.

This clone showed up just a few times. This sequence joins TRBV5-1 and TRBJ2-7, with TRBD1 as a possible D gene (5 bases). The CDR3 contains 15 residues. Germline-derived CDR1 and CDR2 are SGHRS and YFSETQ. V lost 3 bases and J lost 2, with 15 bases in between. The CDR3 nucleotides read TGCGCCAGCAGCTCGCCCGGACGGACAACCTACGAGCAGTACTTC. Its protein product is CASSSPGRTTYEQYF.

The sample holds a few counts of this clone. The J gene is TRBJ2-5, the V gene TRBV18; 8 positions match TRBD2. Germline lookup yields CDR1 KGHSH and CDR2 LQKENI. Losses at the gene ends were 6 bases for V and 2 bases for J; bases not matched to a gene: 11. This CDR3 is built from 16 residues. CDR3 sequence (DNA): TGTGCCAGCTCGTTGTCTGGCGGGAGGAATCAAGAGACCCAGTACTTC. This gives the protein CASSLSGGRNQETQYF.

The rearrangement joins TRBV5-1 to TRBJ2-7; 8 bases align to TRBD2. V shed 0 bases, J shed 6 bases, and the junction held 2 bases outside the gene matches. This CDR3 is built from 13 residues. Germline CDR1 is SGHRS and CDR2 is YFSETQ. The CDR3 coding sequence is TGCGCCAGCAGCTTGGTCCGGGAGGGCGAGCAGTACTTC. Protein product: CASSLVREGEQYF.

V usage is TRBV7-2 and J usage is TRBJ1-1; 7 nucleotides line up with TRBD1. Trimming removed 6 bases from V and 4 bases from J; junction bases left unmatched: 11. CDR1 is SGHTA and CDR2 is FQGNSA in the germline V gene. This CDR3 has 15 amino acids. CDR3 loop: CASRAQGVISTEAFF. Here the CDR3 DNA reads TGTGCCAGCAGAGCGCAGGGGGTTATCAGCACTGAAGCTTTCTTT.

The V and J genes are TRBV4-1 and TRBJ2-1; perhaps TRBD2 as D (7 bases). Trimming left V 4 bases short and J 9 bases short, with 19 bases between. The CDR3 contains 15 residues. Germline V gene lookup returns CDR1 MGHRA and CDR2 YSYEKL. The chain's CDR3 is CASSRPSGIQGEQFF. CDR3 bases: TGCGCCAGCAGCCGCCCAAGCGGGATACAGGGTGAGCAGTTCTTC.

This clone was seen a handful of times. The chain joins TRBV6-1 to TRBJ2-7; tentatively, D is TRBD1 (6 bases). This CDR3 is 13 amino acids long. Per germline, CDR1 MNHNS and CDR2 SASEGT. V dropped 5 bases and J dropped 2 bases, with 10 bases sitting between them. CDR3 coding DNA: TGTGCCAGCAGTTTTCAGGGGCCCTACGAGCAGTACTTC. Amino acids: CASSFQGPYEQYF.

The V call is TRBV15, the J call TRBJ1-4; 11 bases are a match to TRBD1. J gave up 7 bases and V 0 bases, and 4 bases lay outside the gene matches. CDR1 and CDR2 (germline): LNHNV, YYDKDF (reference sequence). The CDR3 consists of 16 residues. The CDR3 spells CATSRDSGQGAEKLFF. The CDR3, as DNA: TGTGCCACCAGCAGAGATTCTGGACAGGGGGCTGAAAAACTGTTTTTT. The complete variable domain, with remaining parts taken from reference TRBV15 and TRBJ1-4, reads DAMVIQNPRYQVTQFGKPVTLSCSQTLNHNVMYWYQQKSSQAPKLLFHYYDKDFNNEADTPDNFQSRRPNTSFCFLDIRSPGLGDTAMYLCATSRDSGQGAEKLFFGSGTQLSVL.